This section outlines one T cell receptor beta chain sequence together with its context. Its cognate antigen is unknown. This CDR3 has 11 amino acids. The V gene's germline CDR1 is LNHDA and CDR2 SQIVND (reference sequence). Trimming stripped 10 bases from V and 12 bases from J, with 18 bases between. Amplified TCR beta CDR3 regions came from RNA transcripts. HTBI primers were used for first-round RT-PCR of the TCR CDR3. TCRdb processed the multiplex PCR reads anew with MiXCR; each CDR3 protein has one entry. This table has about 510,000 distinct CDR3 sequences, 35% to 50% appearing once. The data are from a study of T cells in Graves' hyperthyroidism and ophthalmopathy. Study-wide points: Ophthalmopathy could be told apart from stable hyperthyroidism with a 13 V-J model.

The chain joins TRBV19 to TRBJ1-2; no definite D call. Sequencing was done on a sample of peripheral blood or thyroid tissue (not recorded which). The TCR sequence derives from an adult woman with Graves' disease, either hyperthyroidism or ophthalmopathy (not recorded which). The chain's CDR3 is CATGIGGGNTF. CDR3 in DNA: TGTGCCACCGGAATCGGCGGTGGAAACACCTTC.